This TCR beta chain derives from a study of blood T cell repertoires in COVID-19. Study-wide context: Sites in the United States, Italy and Spain provided acute and convalescent COVID-19 samples. From T cells, B-cell-depleted T cells, or PBMCs came the material, which was cDNA or gDNA.

In this sample, this clone turned up once. Original methodology: Amplification with reference gene primers provided the estimates of nucleated cell counts. Sequenced by immunoSEQ multiplex PCR; TCRdb stores in-frame clones only, minus some. Clone size and V and J calls were adopted from that table, with D and trimming inferred from the DNA. The sample gives under 10,000 clones, more than 85% of which show up once; around 4% is in the top ten. Germline CDR1 reads SEHNR; CDR2 reads FQNEAQ (reference sequence). The CDR3 totals 15 residues. V shed 4 bases, J shed 3 bases, and the junction held 8 bases outside the gene matches.

This receptor was taken from a woman between 50 and 59 years old with active COVID-19. Sequenced input: peripheral blood. This chain uses TRBV7-9 with TRBJ2-7, with 8 bases matching TRBD2. CDR3 in amino acids: CASSSGREVLYEQYF. CDR3 DNA sequence: TGTGCCAGCAGCTCCGGGCGGGAGGTCCTCTACGAGCAGTACTTC.